Here is one T cell receptor beta chain with its context. The data were produced by immunoSEQ multiplex PCR, yet TCRdb's version contains in-frame clones alone and is incomplete. The repertoire holds approximately 440,000 clones, with around 88% as singletons. The data were obtained in a study of blood T cell repertoires in COVID-19. For the study at large: Acute-phase and convalescent COVID-19 samples originated in the United States, Italy and Spain.

The Seattle patients joined while their infection was active and were tracked longitudinally afterward. The germline gives CDR1 SEHNR, CDR2 FQNEAQ (reference sequence). V lost 5 bases and J lost 2, with 12 bases in between. The CDR3 loop spans 14 amino acids. This rearrangement joins TRBV7-9 to TRBJ2-5, with D tentatively TRBD1 (7 bases). Sequencing was performed on peripheral blood. The receptor was derived from a woman in her fifties or sixties with COVID-19, enrolled during active disease. CDR3: CASSRGTVQETQYF. CDR3 nucleotide sequence: TGTGCCAGCAGCCGCGGGACAGTACAAGAGACCCAGTACTTC. Drawing the rest from reference TRBV7-9 and TRBJ2-5, the complete variable domain is DTGVSQNPRHKITKRGQNVTFRCDPISEHNRLYWYRQTLGQGPEFLTYFQNEAQLEKSRLLSDRFSAERPKGSFSTLEIQRTEQGDSAMYLCASSRGTVQETQYFGPGTRLLVL.